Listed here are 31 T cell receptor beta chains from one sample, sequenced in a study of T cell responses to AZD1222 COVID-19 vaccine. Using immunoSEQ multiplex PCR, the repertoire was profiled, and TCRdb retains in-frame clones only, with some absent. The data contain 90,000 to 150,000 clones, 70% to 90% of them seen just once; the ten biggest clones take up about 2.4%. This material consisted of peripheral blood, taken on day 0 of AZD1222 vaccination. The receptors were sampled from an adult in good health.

As DNA, the CDR3 is TGCGCCAGCAGCCCCAGACAGGGGGTAAACTATGGCTACACCTTC. As protein: CASSPRQGVNYGYTF. The gene calls are TRBV5-1 and TRBJ1-2; 9 bases are shared with TRBD1. Per the germline V gene, CDR1 is SGHRS and CDR2 is YFSETQ. Trimming cost V 4 bases and J 2 bases; bases outside gene matches: 6. CDR3 size: 15 residues.

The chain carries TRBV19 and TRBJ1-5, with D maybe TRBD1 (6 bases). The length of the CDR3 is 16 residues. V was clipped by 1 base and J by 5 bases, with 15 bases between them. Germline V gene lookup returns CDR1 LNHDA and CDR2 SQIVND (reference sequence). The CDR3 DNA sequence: TGTGCCAGTAGTATAGTAGGGACGCAGGGGCATCAGCCCCAGCATTTT. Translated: CASSIVGTQGHQPQHF.

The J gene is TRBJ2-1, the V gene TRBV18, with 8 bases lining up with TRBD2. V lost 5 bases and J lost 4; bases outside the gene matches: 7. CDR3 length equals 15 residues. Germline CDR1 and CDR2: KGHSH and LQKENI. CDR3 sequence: CASSALAGPYNEQFF. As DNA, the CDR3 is TGTGCCAGCTCAGCGCTAGCGGGTCCTTACAATGAGCAGTTCTTC.

CDR3 residues: CASSLSSGNTIYF. The CDR3 bases are TGTGCCAGCAGTTTATCCTCTGGAAACACCATATATTTT. The gene calls are TRBV27 and TRBJ1-3; the D is unclear. The CDR3 runs 13 residues. The ends were cut back, 0 bases at V and 0 bases at J, with 0 bases in the middle. CDR1 is MNHEY and CDR2 is SMNVEV in the germline V gene (reference sequence).

The CDR3 coding sequence is TGTGCCAGTAGTGGGCTCGACCCGATCGAGACCCAGTACTTC. Its protein is CASSGLDPIETQYF. This chain connects TRBV19 to TRBJ2-5; the D is unclear. The CDR3 is 14 residues long. Germline CDR1 and CDR2: LNHDA and SQIVND (reference sequence). Trimming removed 5 bases at V and 5 bases at J, with 15 bases between. The complete variable domain, with remaining parts taken from reference TRBV19 and TRBJ2-5, reads DGGITQSPKYLFRKEGQNVTLSCEQNLNHDAMYWYRQDPGQGLRLIYYSQIVNDFQKGDIAEGYSVSREKKESFPLTVTSAQKNPTAFYLCASSGLDPIETQYFGPGTRLLVL.

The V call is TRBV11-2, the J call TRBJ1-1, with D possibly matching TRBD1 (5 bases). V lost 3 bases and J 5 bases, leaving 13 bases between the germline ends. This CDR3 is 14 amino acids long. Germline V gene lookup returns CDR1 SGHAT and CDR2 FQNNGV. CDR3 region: CASSFGNRGTEAFF. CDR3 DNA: TGTGCCAGCAGCTTTGGGAATCGGGGGACTGAAGCTTTCTTT.

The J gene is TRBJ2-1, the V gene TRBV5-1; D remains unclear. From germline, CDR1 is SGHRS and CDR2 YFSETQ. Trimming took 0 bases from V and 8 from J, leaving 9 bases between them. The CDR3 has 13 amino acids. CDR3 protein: CASSLGGNDEQFF. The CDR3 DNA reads TGCGCCAGCAGCTTGGGGGGAAACGATGAGCAGTTCTTC.

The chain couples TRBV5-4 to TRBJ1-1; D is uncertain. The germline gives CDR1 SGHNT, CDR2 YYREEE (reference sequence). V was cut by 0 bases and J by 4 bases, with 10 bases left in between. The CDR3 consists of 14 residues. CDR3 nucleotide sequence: TGTGCCAGCAGCTTGGGACTTCAGGCCACTGAAGCTTTCTTT. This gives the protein CASSLGLQATEAFF.

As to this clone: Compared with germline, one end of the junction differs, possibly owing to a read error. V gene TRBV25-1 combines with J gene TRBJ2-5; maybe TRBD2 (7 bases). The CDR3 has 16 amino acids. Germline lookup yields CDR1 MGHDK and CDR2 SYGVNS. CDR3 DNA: TGTGCCGGCAGTCCGCTAGGGGGGGGACGGCAAGAGACCCAGTACTTC. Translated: CAGSPLGGGRQETQYF.

CDR3 sequence (DNA): TGCGCCAGCAGCTTGGTTTGGGGGGGCCCCTACGAGCAGTACTTC. This sequence encodes CASSLVWGGPYEQYF. The chain links TRBV5-1 to TRBJ2-7, with D perhaps TRBD2 (7 bases). Germline values: CDR1 SGHRS, CDR2 YFSETQ. Trimming stripped 0 bases from V and 2 bases from J, with 12 bases between. The CDR3 loop spans 15 amino acids. Complete variable domain (other parts from reference TRBV5-1 and TRBJ2-7): KAGVTQTPRYLIKTRGQQVTLSCSPISGHRSVSWYQQTPGQGLQFLFEYFSETQRNKGNFPGRFSGRQFSNSRSEMNVSTLELGDSALYLCASSLVWGGPYEQYFGPGTRLTVT.

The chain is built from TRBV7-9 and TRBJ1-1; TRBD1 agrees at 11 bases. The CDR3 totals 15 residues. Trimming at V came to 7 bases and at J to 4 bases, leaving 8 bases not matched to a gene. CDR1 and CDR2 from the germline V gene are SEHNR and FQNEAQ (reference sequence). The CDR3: CASTPPGTGGTEAFF. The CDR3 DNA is TGTGCCAGCACTCCACCTGGGACAGGGGGCACTGAAGCTTTCTTT.

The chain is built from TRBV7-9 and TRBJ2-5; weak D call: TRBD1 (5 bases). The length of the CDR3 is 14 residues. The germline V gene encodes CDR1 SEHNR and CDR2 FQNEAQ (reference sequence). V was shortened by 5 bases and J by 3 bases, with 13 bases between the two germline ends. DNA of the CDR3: TGTGCCAGCAGCCAAGGGGCAGGGAAAGAGACCCAGTACTTC. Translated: CASSQGAGKETQYF.

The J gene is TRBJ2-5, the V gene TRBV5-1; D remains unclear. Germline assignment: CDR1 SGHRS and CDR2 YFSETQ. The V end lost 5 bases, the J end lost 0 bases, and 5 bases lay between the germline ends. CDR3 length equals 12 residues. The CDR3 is CASRLYQETQYF. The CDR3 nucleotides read TGCGCCAGCAGACTGTACCAAGAGACCCAGTACTTC.

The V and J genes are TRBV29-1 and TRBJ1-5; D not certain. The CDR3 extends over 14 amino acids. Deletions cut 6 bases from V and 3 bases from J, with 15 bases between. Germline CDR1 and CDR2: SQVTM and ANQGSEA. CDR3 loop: CSVPITGVNQPQHF. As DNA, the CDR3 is TGCAGCGTACCCATAACCGGGGTCAATCAGCCCCAGCATTTT.

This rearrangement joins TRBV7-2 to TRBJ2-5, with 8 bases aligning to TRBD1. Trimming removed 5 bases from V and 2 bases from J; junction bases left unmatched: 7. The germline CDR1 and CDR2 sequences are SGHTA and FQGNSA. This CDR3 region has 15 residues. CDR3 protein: CASSPNQGAQETQYF. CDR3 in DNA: TGTGCCAGCAGCCCCAACCAGGGGGCACAAGAGACCCAGTACTTC.

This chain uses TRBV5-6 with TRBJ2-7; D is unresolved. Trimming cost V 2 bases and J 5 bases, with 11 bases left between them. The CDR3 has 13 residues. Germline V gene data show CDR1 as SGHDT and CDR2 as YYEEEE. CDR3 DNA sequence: TGTGCCAGCAGCTTAGGCGGAAGGGACGAGCAGTACTTC. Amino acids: CASSLGGRDEQYF.

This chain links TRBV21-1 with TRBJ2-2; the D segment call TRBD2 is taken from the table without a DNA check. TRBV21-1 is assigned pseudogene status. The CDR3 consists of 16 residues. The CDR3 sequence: CASSKPGLANTGELFF. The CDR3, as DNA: TGTGCCAGCAGCAAACCGGGACTAGCGAACACCGGGGAGCTGTTTTTT.

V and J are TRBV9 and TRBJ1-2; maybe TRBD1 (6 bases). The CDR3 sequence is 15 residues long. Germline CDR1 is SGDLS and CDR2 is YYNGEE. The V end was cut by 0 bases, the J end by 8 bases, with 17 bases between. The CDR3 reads CASSVGPQGYDGYTF. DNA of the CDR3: TGTGCCAGCAGCGTAGGGCCACAGGGTTACGACGGCTACACCTTC.

The CDR3 region is CASSEDIYNEQFF. The CDR3 bases are TGCGCCAGCAGCGAGGACATATACAATGAGCAGTTCTTC. The chain recombines TRBV5-1 with TRBJ2-1, with D possibly being TRBD1 (5 bases). Deletions cut 4 bases from V and 4 bases from J, with 9 bases between. The CDR3 covers 13 residues. CDR1 and CDR2 (germline): SGHRS, YFSETQ.

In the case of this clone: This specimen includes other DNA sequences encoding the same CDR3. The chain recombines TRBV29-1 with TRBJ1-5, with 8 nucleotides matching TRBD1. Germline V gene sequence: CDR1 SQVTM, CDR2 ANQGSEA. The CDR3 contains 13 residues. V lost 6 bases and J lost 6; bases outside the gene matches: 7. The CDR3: CSVGQGAGQPQHF. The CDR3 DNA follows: TGCAGCGTCGGCCAGGGGGCAGGTCAGCCCCAGCATTTT. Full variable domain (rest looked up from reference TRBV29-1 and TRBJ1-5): SAVISQKPSRDICQRGTSLTIQCQVDSQVTMMFWYRQQPGQSLTLIATANQGSEATYESGFVIDKFPISRPNLTFSTLTVSNMSPEDSSIYLCSVGQGAGQPQHFGDGTRLSIL.

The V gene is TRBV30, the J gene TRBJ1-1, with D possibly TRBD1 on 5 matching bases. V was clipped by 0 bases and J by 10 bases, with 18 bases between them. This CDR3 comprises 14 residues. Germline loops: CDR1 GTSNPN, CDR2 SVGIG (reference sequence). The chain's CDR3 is CAWSVSPGRLVAFF. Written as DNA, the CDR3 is TGTGCCTGGAGTGTAAGTCCAGGGCGGTTGGTAGCTTTCTTT.

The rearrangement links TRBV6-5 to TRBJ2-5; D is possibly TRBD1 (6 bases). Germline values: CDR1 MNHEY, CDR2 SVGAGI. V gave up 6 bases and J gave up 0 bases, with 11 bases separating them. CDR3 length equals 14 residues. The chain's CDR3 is CASRPDRYQETQYF. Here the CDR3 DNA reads TGTGCCAGCAGGCCAGACAGGTACCAAGAGACCCAGTACTTC.

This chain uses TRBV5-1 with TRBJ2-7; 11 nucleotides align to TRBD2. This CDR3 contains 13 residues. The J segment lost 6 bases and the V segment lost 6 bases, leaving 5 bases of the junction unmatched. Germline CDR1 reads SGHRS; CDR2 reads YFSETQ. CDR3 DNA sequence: TGCGCCAGCAACCTAGCGGGAGGAAGCGAGCAGTACTTC. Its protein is CASNLAGGSEQYF.

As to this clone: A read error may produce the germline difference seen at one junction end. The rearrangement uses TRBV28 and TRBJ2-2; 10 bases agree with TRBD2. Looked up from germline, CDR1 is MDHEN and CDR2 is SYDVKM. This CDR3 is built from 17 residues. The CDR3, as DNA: TGTGCCAGCAGTGCCGCTAGCGGGAGTGCGAACGCCGGGGAGCTGTTTTTT. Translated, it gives CASSAASGSANAGELFF.

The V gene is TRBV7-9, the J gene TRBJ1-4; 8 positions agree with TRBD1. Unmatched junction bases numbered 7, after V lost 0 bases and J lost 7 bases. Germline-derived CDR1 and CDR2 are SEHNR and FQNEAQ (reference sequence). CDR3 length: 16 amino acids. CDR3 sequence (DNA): TGTGCCAGCAGCTTAGCTGGGACAGGTCGGGGTGAAAAACTGTTTTTT. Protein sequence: CASSLAGTGRGEKLFF.

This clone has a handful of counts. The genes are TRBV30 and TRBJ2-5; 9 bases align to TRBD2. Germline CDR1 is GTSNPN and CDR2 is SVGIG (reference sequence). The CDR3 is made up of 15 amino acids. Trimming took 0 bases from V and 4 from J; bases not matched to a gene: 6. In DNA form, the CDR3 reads TGTGCCTGGAGTGTAGGTAGCGGGAGAGGAGAGACCCAGTACTTC. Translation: CAWSVGSGRGETQYF.

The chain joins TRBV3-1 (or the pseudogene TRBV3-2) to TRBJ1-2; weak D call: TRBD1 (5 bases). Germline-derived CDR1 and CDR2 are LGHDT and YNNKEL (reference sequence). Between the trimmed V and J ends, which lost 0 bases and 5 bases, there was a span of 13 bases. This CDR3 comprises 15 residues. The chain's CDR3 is CASSQDGAGGYGYTF. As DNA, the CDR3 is TGTGCCAGCAGCCAAGATGGGGCAGGAGGATATGGCTACACCTTC.

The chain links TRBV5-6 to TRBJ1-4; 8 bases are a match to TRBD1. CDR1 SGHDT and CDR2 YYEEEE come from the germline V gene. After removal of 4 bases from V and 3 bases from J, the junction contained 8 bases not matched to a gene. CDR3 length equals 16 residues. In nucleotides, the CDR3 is TGTGCCAGCAGCCCGAGGACAGGGTCGGCTAATGAAAAACTGTTTTTT. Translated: CASSPRTGSANEKLFF.

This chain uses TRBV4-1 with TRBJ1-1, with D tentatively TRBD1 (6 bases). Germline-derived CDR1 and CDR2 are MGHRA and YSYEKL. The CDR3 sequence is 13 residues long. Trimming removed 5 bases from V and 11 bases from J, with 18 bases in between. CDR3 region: CASSLTQDTGAFF. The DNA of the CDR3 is TGCGCCAGCAGCTTAACTCAAGACACAGGGGCTTTCTTT.

The CDR3 nucleotides read TGTGCCAGCAGCCGGACTAGCGGGAGGGCCGGAACCGGGGAGCTGTTTTTT. Amino acid sequence: CASSRTSGRAGTGELFF. V is TRBV11-3 and J is TRBJ2-2; 15 nucleotides agree with TRBD2. The CDR3 length is 17 residues. Per germline, CDR1 SGHNT and CDR2 YENEEA. Unmatched junction bases numbered 6, after V lost 5 bases and J lost 5 bases.

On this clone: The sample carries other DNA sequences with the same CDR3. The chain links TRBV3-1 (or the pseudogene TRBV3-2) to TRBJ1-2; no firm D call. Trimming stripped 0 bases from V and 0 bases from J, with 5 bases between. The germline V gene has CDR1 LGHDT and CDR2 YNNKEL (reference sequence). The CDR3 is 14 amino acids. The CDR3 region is CASSQERANYGYTF. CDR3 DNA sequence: TGTGCCAGCAGCCAAGAACGGGCTAACTATGGCTACACCTTC.